A selection of T cell receptor beta chains follows, all from one sample in a study of T cell responses to AZD1222 COVID-19 vaccine. Clones were read by immunoSEQ multiplex PCR, and TCRdb kept only the in-frame ones, dropping some. The table records about 120,000 clones, approximately 92% of them present only once. Sequences were derived from peripheral blood, sampled 28 days after the second AZD1222 dose. The receptors were sampled from an adult who received the AZD1222 COVID-19 vaccine. CDR3s include the opening cysteine and the closing phenylalanine or tryptophan. D genes are given only for firm matches. Clone size is shown for a subset of rows, as once, few, many or a class of expanded clone.

.	13	.	TRBJ1-2	TRBV27	TGTGCCAGCAGTTTCGGGGGCGACTATGGCTACACCTTC	CASSFGGDYGYTF
TRBD1	15	.	TRBJ1-5	TRBV5-1	TGCGCCAGCAGCTTGTTGGGACAGGGGAATCAGCCCCAGCATTTT	CASSLLGQGNQPQHF
.	14	.	TRBJ1-1	TRBV6-2/TRBV6-3	TGTGCCAGCAGCCCTGTAGCAAGGAACACTGAAGCTTTCTTT	CASSPVARNTEAFF
.	14	.	TRBJ1-3	TRBV7-9	TGTGCCAGCAGCTTATGGGGCTCTGGAAACACCATATATTTT	CASSLWGSGNTIYF
.	14	.	TRBJ2-3	TRBV18	TGTGCCAGCTCGGGTCTAGCCGAAACAGATACGCAGTATTTT	CASSGLAETDTQYF
.	16	.	TRBJ1-3	TRBV9	TGTGCCAGCAGCGTAGTTTCGGAGGGACCTGGAAACACCATATATTTT	CASSVVSEGPGNTIYF
TRBD1	14	few	TRBJ2-3	TRBV5-1	TGCGCCAGCAGCTTCCAGGGGGACACAGATACGCAGTATTTT	CASSFQGDTDTQYF
.	12	.	TRBJ2-1	TRBV3-1/TRBV3-2	TGTGCCAGCAGCTTTAGGCGGGATGAGCAGTTCTTC	CASSFRRDEQFF
TRBD1	17	.	TRBJ2-6	TRBV18	TGTGCCAGCTCACCCACAGGGGGGTATTCTGGGGCCAACGTCCTGACTTTC	CASSPTGGYSGANVLTF
.	12	.	TRBJ2-2	TRBV12-5	TGTGCTAGTGGTTTCGGTGCCGGGGAGCTGTTTTTT	CASGFGAGELFF
.	11	.	TRBJ1-1	TRBV30	TGTGCCTGGAAAGCCACATATGAAGCTTTCTTT	CAWKATYEAFF
.	13	.	TRBJ2-1	TRBV27	TGTGCCAGCAGTCGAGATAGGCCCTCAGAGCAGTTCTTC	CASSRDRPSEQFF
TRBD1	14	.	TRBJ1-6	TRBV6-5	TGTGCCAGCAGTACCCGGGACAGGAATTCACCCCTCCACTTT	CASSTRDRNSPLHF
.	14	.	TRBJ2-7	TRBV5-4	TGTGCCAGCAGCTCTCACAGGGTATCCTACGAGCAGTACTTC	CASSSHRVSYEQYF
.	14	.	TRBJ1-1	TRBV7-9	TGTGCCAGCATCAAAGGGTACAGGGAAACTGAAGCTTTCTTT	CASIKGYRETEAFF
.	14	.	TRBJ1-3	TRBV6-5	TGTGCCAGCAGTAACCGGGCCGGTGGAAACACCATATATTTT	CASSNRAGGNTIYF
TRBD2	15	.	TRBJ2-4	TRBV7-2	TGTGCCAGCAGCTCGGGACTAGCGGGCAAAAACATTCAGTACTTC	CASSSGLAGKNIQYF
.	14	.	TRBJ1-1	TRBV27	TGTGCCAGCAGTTTAGGGCAGGCCACCACTGAAGCTTTCTTT	CASSLGQATTEAFF
TRBD1	17	.	TRBJ1-4	TRBV18	TGTGCCAGCTCACCAGTGGACAGGGGAATCACTAATGAAAAACTGTTTTTT	CASSPVDRGITNEKLFF
.	14	.	TRBJ2-3	TRBV19	TGTGCCAGTAGTATAGGAGGGAACCCAGATACGCAGTATTTT	CASSIGGNPDTQYF
.	14	.	TRBJ2-3	TRBV12-5	TGTGCTAGTGGTCTGGGGTGGGGCACAGATACGCAGTATTTT	CASGLGWGTDTQYF
TRBD2	15	.	TRBJ2-5	TRBV5-4	TGTGCCAGCAGCGACCGGGGACTAGCGAAAGAGACCCAGTACTTC	CASSDRGLAKETQYF
.	13	once	TRBJ2-7	TRBV7-9	TGTGCCAGCAGCTTAAGCGGGTCCTACGAGCAGTACTTC	CASSLSGSYEQYF
.	16	.	TRBJ1-2	TRBV10-3	TGTGCCATCAGTGAGCGGACGGTCCCTTCTAACTATGGCTACACCTTC	CAISERTVPSNYGYTF
TRBD1	16	.	TRBJ1-2	TRBV5-1	TGCGCCAGCAGCTTGGAGGGACAGGGCGGAATTTACGGCTACACCTTC	CASSLEGQGGIYGYTF
.	15	.	TRBJ1-1	TRBV19	TGTGCCAGTAGTGGGGAGGGGCAGGGATCTCCTGAAGCTTTCTTT	CASSGEGQGSPEAFF
TRBD1	14	.	TRBJ2-7	TRBV7-2	TGTGCCAGCAGCGAAGGCAGGGGGCCCTACGAGCAGTACTTC	CASSEGRGPYEQYF
TRBD1	13	.	TRBJ1-2	TRBV3-1/TRBV3-2	TGTGCCAGCAGCCTGGACAGGGGAGGCGGCTACACCTTC	CASSLDRGGGYTF
TRBD2	16	.	TRBJ2-7	TRBV6-6	TGTGCCAGCAGCTCCCCGGGGGGACTCCCACTCTACGAGCAGTACTTC	CASSSPGGLPLYEQYF
TRBD2	15	.	TRBJ2-2	TRBV7-9	TGTGCCAGCAGCTTACTAGCGGGGGCGACCGGGGAGCTGTTTTTT	CASSLLAGATGELFF
.	15	.	TRBJ1-5	TRBV19	TGTGCCAGTAGTATCGGGGGGGGGTACAATCAGCCCCAGCATTTT	CASSIGGGYNQPQHF
TRBD2	16	few	TRBJ2-1	TRBV4-2	TGTGCCAGCAGGCGAGGACTAGCGGGGGCCTACAATGAGCAGTTCTTC	CASRRGLAGAYNEQFF
.	15	.	TRBJ1-5	TRBV5-8	TGTGCCAGCATAGCTTACGGGTTAAGCAATCAGCCCCAGCATTTT	CASIAYGLSNQPQHF
.	13	.	TRBJ1-5	TRBV7-2	TGTGCCAGCAGCTTACAGTACAATCAGCCCCAGCATTTT	CASSLQYNQPQHF
TRBD1	15	.	TRBJ1-5	TRBV5-6	TGTGCCAGCAGCTTGTTCGGACAGGGGGCTCAGCCCCAGCATTTT	CASSLFGQGAQPQHF
TRBD1	20	.	TRBJ1-2	TRBV11-3	TGTGCCAGCAGCCCCTACTTCTACGGACAGGGGGCGGTAGTTAACTATGGCTACACCTTC	CASSPYFYGQGAVVNYGYTF
.	11	.	TRBJ2-7	TRBV5-1	TGCGCCAGCAGCTTGGTCGGAGAGCAGTACTTC	CASSLVGEQYF
TRBD2	19	.	TRBJ2-5	TRBV4-2	TGTGCCAGCAGCCAAACTGCTAGCGGGACGACGTCCCCCCGGTCGGCCCAGTACTTC	CASSQTASGTTSPRSAQYF
.	16	.	TRBJ2-7	TRBV7-9	TGTGCCAGCAGCCCGTCCGGGTTGGCCAGGGGTTACGAGCAGTACTTC	CASSPSGLARGYEQYF
.	15	.	TRBJ2-3	TRBV28	TGTGCCAGCAGCCTTGGGACCGCATTCACAGATACGCAGTATTTT	CASSLGTAFTDTQYF
TRBD2	16	.	TRBJ2-7	TRBV18	TGTGCCAGCTCACCGCGGGGACTAGCGGTGAGGTACGAGCAGTACTTC	CASSPRGLAVRYEQYF